Below, 19 T cell receptor beta chains from the same sample are listed, as sequenced in a study of graft-versus-host responses after intestinal transplantation. These receptors lack a known antigen. Profiling relied on immunoSEQ multiplex PCR, and the TCRdb table lists in-frame clones only, not all of them. The sample lists 120,000 or so clones, around 93% occurring once. The sequencing used unstimulated CD8+ T cells sorted from spleen or lymph node cells, collected before intestinal transplant. The receptor set was obtained from a human donor who received an intestinal transplant.

This clone occurred a few times. The J gene is TRBJ2-3, the V gene TRBV7-9; 11 bases are shared with TRBD2. Germline V lookup: CDR1 SEHNR, CDR2 FQNEAQ (reference sequence). The V and J ends lost 5 bases and 3 bases, in that order; junction bases with no gene match: 7. CDR3 length: 16 residues. The CDR3 DNA reads as TGTGCCAGCAGCCAGGTACTAGCGGGAGTAACAGATACGCAGTATTTT. Its translation: CASSQVLAGVTDTQYF.

This rearrangement joins TRBV28 to TRBJ2-7; D gene ambiguous. This CDR3 has 12 amino acids. Germline assignment: CDR1 MDHEN and CDR2 SYDVKM. The V and J ends lost 5 bases and 6 bases respectively, with 11 bases between them. The CDR3 loop reads CASSTYYLEQYF. Written as DNA, the CDR3 is TGTGCCAGCAGTACATACTATCTCGAGCAGTACTTC.

The genes are TRBV5-4 and TRBJ2-1; 9 positions match TRBD1. Germline CDR1 and CDR2: SGHNT and YYREEE (reference sequence). The CDR3 runs 15 residues. Trimming at V came to 4 bases and at J to 3 bases, leaving 5 bases not matched to a gene. The CDR3 is CASSPWTGVYNEQFF. CDR3 nucleotides: TGTGCCAGCAGCCCCTGGACAGGGGTCTACAATGAGCAGTTCTTC.

J is TRBJ2-7 and V is TRBV6-1; 8 nucleotides agree with TRBD2. The CDR3 loop spans 13 amino acids. V lost 7 bases and J lost 0; bases outside the gene matches: 2. From germline, CDR1 is MNHNS and CDR2 SASEGT. The CDR3 region is CASTLAGSYEQYF. The CDR3 DNA is TGTGCCAGCACGCTAGCGGGCTCCTACGAGCAGTACTTC.

This clone came up once. The chain is built from TRBV5-6 and TRBJ2-1; D gene ambiguous. This CDR3 is built from 15 residues. CDR1 is SGHDT, CDR2 YYEEEE, per germline. V dropped 0 bases and J dropped 5 bases, with 12 bases sitting between them. This CDR3 reads CASSLVVGADNEQFF. The CDR3 DNA reads TGTGCCAGCAGCTTGGTGGTGGGCGCAGACAATGAGCAGTTCTTC.

The chain joins TRBV28 to TRBJ1-1; no definite D call. Per germline, CDR1 MDHEN and CDR2 SYDVKM. The ends were cut back, 2 bases at V and 6 bases at J, with 16 bases in the middle. The length of the CDR3 is 15 residues. The chain's CDR3 is CASSLPRLARPEAFF. Here the CDR3 DNA reads TGTGCCAGCAGTTTACCCCGTTTGGCCCGCCCTGAAGCTTTCTTT.

This chain uses TRBV27 with TRBJ1-2; 7 nucleotides match TRBD1. The germline CDR1 and CDR2 sequences are MNHEY and SMNVEV (reference sequence). The CDR3 loop spans 14 amino acids. J was trimmed by 4 bases and V by 6 bases; bases with no gene match: 8. Written as DNA, the CDR3 is TGTGCCAGCAGCACGAAGGGACAGCTCTATGGCTACACCTTC. It yields the protein CASSTKGQLYGYTF.

The chain is built from TRBV10-3 and TRBJ2-1, with TRBD2 matching over 12 bases. Looked up from germline, CDR1 is ENHRY and CDR2 is SYGVKD. The CDR3 runs 18 residues. Unmatched junction bases numbered 13, after V lost 3 bases and J lost 7 bases. The CDR3 nucleotides read TGTGCCATCAGTGATGTCCTAGCGGGAGGGGGAGGGATGAATGAGCAGTTCTTC. It yields the protein CAISDVLAGGGGMNEQFF.

The J gene is TRBJ2-5, the V gene TRBV4-1; D possibly matches TRBD1 or TRBD2 (6 bases each). The CDR3 has 15 amino acids. Per the germline V gene, CDR1 is MGHRA and CDR2 is YSYEKL. Trimming left V 0 bases short and J 5 bases short, with 13 bases between. The CDR3 nucleotides read TGCGCCAGCAGCCAAGAGGGCCGGGGGCTCGAGACCCAGTACTTC. This encodes CASSQEGRGLETQYF.

The chain recombines TRBV7-8 with TRBJ2-2; 7 bases map to TRBD1. Trimming removed 1 base from V and 4 bases from J; junction bases left unmatched: 15. Germline CDR1 is SGHVS and CDR2 is FQNEAQ. This CDR3 has 19 residues. The CDR3 reads CASSLEPAPRDSFTGELFF. CDR3 sequence (DNA): TGTGCCAGCAGCTTAGAACCAGCGCCGAGGGACAGCTTCACCGGGGAGCTGTTTTTT.

This sequence joins TRBV9 and TRBJ1-1; maybe TRBD1 (5 bases). The CDR3 totals 15 residues. Trimming left V 4 bases short and J 1 base short, with 14 bases between. Germline assignment: CDR1 SGDLS and CDR2 YYNGEE. CDR3: CASSPPGAGNTEAFF. The CDR3 DNA reads TGTGCCAGCAGCCCCCCCGGGGCCGGGAACACTGAAGCTTTCTTT.

This chain links TRBV9 with TRBJ1-1; the D is unclear. Germline V gene sequence: CDR1 SGDLS, CDR2 YYNGEE. Trimming removed 4 bases at V and 0 bases at J, with 7 bases between. The CDR3 length is 13 residues. CDR3 bases: TGTGCCAGCAGCCCTACAGTGAACACTGAAGCTTTCTTT. Its protein is CASSPTVNTEAFF.

The gene calls are TRBV2 and TRBJ2-3; no definite D call. In germline, CDR1 is SNHLY, CDR2 FYNNEI. The CDR3 has 11 residues. Trimming stripped 4 bases from V and 2 bases from J, with 1 base between. The CDR3 sequence is CASSATDTQYF. CDR3 coding DNA: TGTGCCAGCAGTGCCACAGATACGCAGTATTTT.

V gene TRBV19 combines with J gene TRBJ1-1; 9 positions agree with TRBD1. Germline V gene data show CDR1 as LNHDA and CDR2 as SQIVND (reference sequence). The CDR3 is made up of 15 amino acids. The ends lost 6 bases at V and 7 bases at J; junction bases unmatched: 12. The CDR3 protein is CASRFPGQGFYEAFF. Here the CDR3 DNA reads TGTGCCAGTAGATTTCCGGGACAGGGTTTTTATGAAGCTTTCTTT. The entire variable domain, with the rest obtained from reference TRBV19 and TRBJ1-1, is as follows: DGGITQSPKYLFRKEGQNVTLSCEQNLNHDAMYWYRQDPGQGLRLIYYSQIVNDFQKGDIAEGYSVSREKKESFPLTVTSAQKNPTAFYLCASRFPGQGFYEAFFGQGTRLTVV.

The chain is built from TRBV7-5 and TRBJ1-5; TRBD1 is the table's D call and was not checked against the DNA. TRBV7-5 is marked as a pseudogene. The CDR3 covers 22 residues. CDR3 nucleotide sequence: TGTGCCAGAAGCTTAGTAATGGAAGGACCCATTCTAGGGCAGGGGAAAGACCAGCCCCAGCATTTT. Protein sequence: CARSLVMEGPILGQGKDQPQHF.

The gene calls are TRBV7-9 and TRBJ2-1, with no clear D. Trimming pared 3 bases from V and 7 bases from J, leaving 7 bases between. Germline V gene sequence: CDR1 SEHNR, CDR2 FQNEAQ (reference sequence). This CDR3 has 12 amino acids. Here the CDR3 reads CASSLSQNEQFF. Written as DNA, the CDR3 is TGTGCCAGCAGCTTGTCCCAGAATGAGCAGTTCTTC.

This chain uses TRBV7-2 with TRBJ2-1; D is undetermined. Per germline, CDR1 SGHTA and CDR2 FQGNSA. This CDR3 has 12 amino acids. V gave up 4 bases and J gave up 5 bases, with 6 bases separating them. DNA of the CDR3: TGTGCCAGCAGCTGGGTGGACAATGAGCAGTTCTTC. This sequence encodes CASSWVDNEQFF.

V is TRBV28 and J is TRBJ2-7; possible D gene TRBD1, 5 bases. The V and J ends lost 3 bases and 3 bases respectively, with 9 bases between them. The CDR3 is 13 residues long. Germline-derived CDR1 and CDR2 are MDHEN and SYDVKM. CDR3 DNA: TGTGCCAGCAGTTTCTTCCAGGGCTACGAGCAGTACTTC. This sequence encodes CASSFFQGYEQYF.

This clone was found a few times. The V gene is TRBV6-5, the J gene TRBJ1-4, with D perhaps matching TRBD1 (5 bases). The CDR3 contains 13 residues. Deletions cut 0 bases from V and 13 bases from J, with 12 bases between. Germline V CDR1 and CDR2: MNHEY, SVGAGI. The CDR3 nucleotides are TGTGCCAGCAGTTACTCGTCGGGGGAAGTACTGTTTTTT. It yields the protein CASSYSSGEVLFF.